This entry lists 30 T cell receptor beta chains sequenced from one sample in a study of blood T cell repertoires in COVID-19. Profiled with immunoSEQ multiplex PCR; TCRdb holds only in-frame clones, not every one. The data contain approximately 260,000 clones, approximately 85% of them singletons. The sample comprised peripheral blood. Receptors were obtained from a woman in her 70s with acute or convalescent COVID-19.

The chain carries TRBV5-6 and TRBJ2-7; 8 bases agree with TRBD1. This CDR3 region has 13 residues. Germline loops: CDR1 SGHDT, CDR2 YYEEEE. V gave up 2 bases and J gave up 5 bases; unmatched junction bases: 3. CDR3 DNA sequence: TGTGCCAGCAGCTTAGGACAGGGTGACGAGCAGTACTTC. Translation: CASSLGQGDEQYF.

This clone has a single count. V is TRBV3-1 (or the pseudogene TRBV3-2) and J is TRBJ2-7, with 9 nucleotides matching TRBD1. J was trimmed by 9 bases and V by 2 bases; bases with no gene match: 20. The CDR3 is made up of 18 amino acids. Germline V gives CDR1 LGHDT, CDR2 YNNKEL (reference sequence). CDR3 protein: CASSQPGTGTSRAPGQYF. The CDR3 bases are TGTGCCAGCAGCCAACCGGGGACAGGGACATCTCGGGCTCCGGGGCAGTACTTC.

This clone was detected once. The chain combines TRBV4-1 with TRBJ2-5; D is unresolved. Germline V gene lookup returns CDR1 MGHRA and CDR2 YSYEKL. The CDR3 covers 11 residues. Trimming took off 5 bases at V and 9 bases at J, with 10 bases between the two ends. The CDR3 DNA is TGCGCCAGCAGCGGGTCGGCGGCCCAGTACTTC. Protein product: CASSGSAAQYF.

The V and J genes are TRBV12-3 or TRBV12-4 and TRBJ1-1; 8 nucleotides align to TRBD1. The junction had 12 bases not matched to a gene; V was cut back by 5 bases and J by 13 bases. This CDR3 has 13 amino acids. This CDR3 is CASSTRTGRAGFF. The CDR3 DNA reads as TGTGCCAGCAGTACGAGGACAGGGCGGGCTGGTTTCTTT.

The rearrangement links TRBV10-3 to TRBJ2-3, with 9 positions matching TRBD1. Germline V gene data show CDR1 as ENHRY and CDR2 as SYGVKD. The CDR3 runs to 15 residues. Germline trimming cut 10 bases from V and 3 bases from J; bases unmatched to any gene: 11. The CDR3 bases are TGTGCCAGTTCCGGGGGGACAGGGAGTACAGATACGCAGTATTTT. Its translation: CASSGGTGSTDTQYF.

The chain carries TRBV5-6 and TRBJ2-1; TRBD1 is a possible D gene (6 bases). Germline CDR1 reads SGHDT; CDR2 reads YYEEEE. Between the trimmed V and J ends, which lost 1 base and 9 bases, there was a span of 14 bases. CDR3 size: 14 residues. Written as DNA, the CDR3 is TGTGCCAGCAGCTTGAACAGGGTTGTGAGTGAGCAGTTCTTC. This codes for CASSLNRVVSEQFF.

The chain links TRBV6-5 to TRBJ2-6; no clear D gene. CDR1 MNHEY and CDR2 SVGAGI come from the germline V gene. This CDR3 comprises 14 residues. V lost 4 bases, J lost 1 base, and 5 bases lay in between. In DNA form, the CDR3 reads TGTGCCAGCAGTTTGCGGTCTGGGGCCAACGTCCTGACTTTC. This codes for CASSLRSGANVLTF.

The chain has TRBV6-2 or TRBV6-3 and TRBJ1-1; 7 bases map to TRBD1. The germline V gene has CDR1 MNHEY and CDR2 SVGEGT. V gave up 5 bases and J gave up 1 base; unmatched junction bases: 7. The CDR3 is made up of 15 amino acids. The CDR3 region has the DNA TGTGCCAGCAGTCTCGGCCGGGACAGGAACACTGAAGCTTTCTTT. Translating gives CASSLGRDRNTEAFF.

The chain links TRBV10-3 to TRBJ1-6, with 10 bases lining up with TRBD1. Trimming took 11 bases from V and 11 from J; bases not matched to a gene: 6. CDR1 is ENHRY and CDR2 is SYGVKD in the germline V gene. This CDR3 region has 12 residues. Here the CDR3 DNA reads TGTGCCTCCGGGACAGGGGTTGCACCCCTCCACTTT. It translates to CASGTGVAPLHF.

The chain recombines TRBV2 with TRBJ1-2, with 7 bases lining up with TRBD1. The CDR3 sequence is 12 residues long. In germline, CDR1 is SNHLY, CDR2 FYNNEI. With V trimmed by 9 bases and J by 1 base, 2 bases remained unmatched. The CDR3 sequence is CASRQGNYGYTF. As DNA, the CDR3 is TGTGCCAGTCGACAGGGTAACTATGGCTACACCTTC.

The chain uses TRBV7-9 and TRBJ1-4; D uncertain. The germline CDR1 and CDR2 sequences are SEHNR and FQNEAQ (reference sequence). The V end was cut by 4 bases, the J end by 8 bases, with 17 bases between. CDR3 size: 15 residues. The CDR3 bases are TGTGCCAGCAGCTCCGAAGGAGAGGTAGAAGAAAAACTGTTTTTT. Its translation: CASSSEGEVEEKLFF.

The CDR3 DNA reads TGTGCCAGTACGGAGGGGCGCTTTCAGCCCCAGCATTTT. Protein: CASTEGRFQPQHF. The chain couples TRBV19 to TRBJ1-5; possibly TRBD1 for D (5 bases). CDR3 length: 13 amino acids. Trimming pared 7 bases from V and 6 bases from J, leaving 13 bases between. The V gene's germline CDR1 is LNHDA and CDR2 SQIVND (reference sequence).

The rearrangement uses TRBV19 and TRBJ2-1; 9 bases are a match to TRBD2. Germline V lookup: CDR1 LNHDA, CDR2 SQIVND (reference sequence). The CDR3 extends over 14 amino acids. Losses at the gene ends were 7 bases for V and 2 bases for J; bases not matched to a gene: 3. CDR3 sequence: CASTSGETYNEQFF. CDR3 nucleotide sequence: TGTGCCAGTACTAGCGGGGAAACCTACAATGAGCAGTTCTTC.

V usage is TRBV27 and J usage is TRBJ2-5; 8 bases align to TRBD1. J gave up 3 bases and V 0 bases, and 12 bases lay outside the gene matches. Germline V gene sequence: CDR1 MNHEY, CDR2 SMNVEV (reference sequence). The CDR3 spans 18 residues. This CDR3 is CASSLSQPGQANKETQYF. Written as DNA, the CDR3 is TGTGCCAGCAGTTTATCTCAACCGGGACAGGCCAATAAAGAGACCCAGTACTTC.

V usage is TRBV19 and J usage is TRBJ1-2, with D possibly matching TRBD1 (5 bases). The V end lost 7 bases, the J end lost 3 bases, and 15 bases lay between the germline ends. There are 14 residues in the CDR3. Per the germline V gene, CDR1 is LNHDA and CDR2 is SQIVND (reference sequence). The CDR3 is CASNSEGLYYGYTF. Here the CDR3 DNA reads TGTGCCAGTAACTCGGAGGGACTGTACTATGGCTACACCTTC.

The rearrangement joins TRBV3-1 (or the pseudogene TRBV3-2) to TRBJ2-7, with 9 bases fitting TRBD1. The germline gives CDR1 LGHDT, CDR2 YNNKEL (reference sequence). The CDR3 contains 13 residues. The trim removed 5 bases at V and 4 bases at J, leaving 3 bases unmatched. The CDR3 reads CASSVGQGYEQYF. In nucleotides, the CDR3 is TGTGCCAGCAGCGTAGGACAGGGGTACGAGCAGTACTTC.

The rearrangement links TRBV3-1 (or the pseudogene TRBV3-2) to TRBJ2-2; 10 bases match TRBD1. The V segment lost 1 base and the J segment 7 bases; nucleotides outside the gene matches: 3. The CDR3 runs 15 residues. CDR1 LGHDT and CDR2 YNNKEL come from the germline V gene (reference sequence). The CDR3 nucleotides are TGTGCCAGCAGCCAAGGGACAGGGGGGGTCGGGGAGCTGTTTTTT. It codes for CASSQGTGGVGELFF.

The chain recombines TRBV2 with TRBJ1-3; TRBD1 is a possible D gene (5 bases). The CDR3 is made up of 15 amino acids. With 7 bases removed from V and 3 bases from J, the gap between germline ends came to 16 bases. Germline CDR1 SNHLY, CDR2 FYNNEI. The CDR3 nucleotides are TGTGCCAGCACCTCCGCGGGACGCAATGGAAACACCATATATTTT. Translation: CASTSAGRNGNTIYF.

This chain uses TRBV5-1 with TRBJ1-3; D call uncertain. The CDR3 has 15 amino acids. V was pared by 2 bases and J by 0 bases, with 9 bases between. Germline V gene sequence: CDR1 SGHRS, CDR2 YFSETQ. The CDR3 protein is CASSFTAVSGNTIYF. CDR3 bases: TGCGCCAGCAGCTTTACAGCAGTCTCTGGAAACACCATATATTTT.

The chain links TRBV27 to TRBJ2-6; maybe TRBD1 (5 bases). This CDR3 has 15 residues. Trimming cost V 3 bases and J 4 bases, with 10 bases left between them. Germline V gene lookup returns CDR1 MNHEY and CDR2 SMNVEV (reference sequence). The CDR3 sequence is CASSFAGSGANVLTF. The DNA for the CDR3 is TGTGCCAGCAGTTTCGCAGGGTCAGGGGCCAACGTCCTGACTTTC.

The V call is TRBV6-2 or TRBV6-3, the J call TRBJ1-6, with a weak D call TRBD1 (6 bases). Germline CDR1 reads MNHEY; CDR2 reads SVGEGT. Trimming stripped 2 bases from V and 8 bases from J, with 16 bases between. CDR3 length: 16 residues. CDR3 sequence (DNA): TGTGCCAGCAGTTACCGGGCAGGGGATATGGATTCACCCCTCCACTTT. This gives the protein CASSYRAGDMDSPLHF.

This chain uses TRBV21-1 with TRBJ1-5; the table's D call of TRBD1 was not tested on the DNA. TRBV21-1 is reported as a pseudogene. This CDR3 comprises 16 residues. The CDR3 nucleotides read TGTGCCCGATCAACCCGGGACAGGGAGAAGAATCAGCCCCAGCATTTT. This sequence encodes CARSTRDREKNQPQHF.

This clone was found many times. V usage is TRBV28 and J usage is TRBJ1-3; TRBD1 aligns across 9 bases. Germline CDR1 MDHEN, CDR2 SYDVKM. The CDR3 covers 18 residues. The V and J ends lost 4 bases and 3 bases, in that order; junction bases with no gene match: 13. CDR3 DNA sequence: TGTGCCAGCAGTTCGGACAGGGGACTAACCTCTGGTGGAAACACCATATATTTT. It codes for CASSSDRGLTSGGNTIYF.

This chain uses TRBV6-5 with TRBJ1-2, with D possibly TRBD1 on 5 matching bases. Germline CDR1 MNHEY, CDR2 SVGAGI. The CDR3 contains 15 residues. Trimming removed 6 bases from V and 8 bases from J, with 22 bases in between. CDR3 region: CASRKRGGVGEGYTF. The CDR3 bases are TGTGCCAGCAGAAAACGAGGAGGGGTGGGTGAAGGCTACACCTTC.

The chain recombines TRBV7-3 with TRBJ2-3, with no clear D. The CDR3 consists of 14 residues. Per the germline V gene, CDR1 is SGHTA and CDR2 is FQGTGA. The V end was cut by 3 bases, the J end by 2 bases, with 9 bases between. The CDR3 DNA is TGTGCCAGCAGCTTTGACTTTAACACAGATACGCAGTATTTT. Translating it yields CASSFDFNTDTQYF.

This clone was found a few times. The chain has TRBV3-1 (or the pseudogene TRBV3-2) and TRBJ1-2; 10 bases agree with TRBD1. V gave up 2 bases and J gave up 8 bases; unmatched junction bases: 5. The CDR3 is 14 amino acids. The V gene's germline CDR1 is LGHDT and CDR2 YNNKEL (reference sequence). CDR3 nucleotides: TGTGCCAGCAGCCAACGGGACAGGGGTTGGGGCTACACCTTC. The encoded protein is CASSQRDRGWGYTF.

V gene TRBV20-1 combines with J gene TRBJ2-3, with a possible D match to TRBD1 (5 bases). In germline, CDR1 is DFQATT, CDR2 SNEGSKA (reference sequence). V lost 3 bases, J lost 2 bases, and 18 bases lay in between. The CDR3 totals 16 residues. As DNA, the CDR3 is TGCAGTGCTAGTAGTAGGGGATTGGGGAACACAGATACGCAGTATTTT. Amino acids: CSASSRGLGNTDTQYF.

The CDR3 sequence: CASSPQGQWGNEQFF. CDR3 in DNA: TGTGCCAGCAGCCCCCAGGGACAGTGGGGCAATGAGCAGTTCTTC. The chain combines TRBV11-1 with TRBJ2-1, with TRBD1 matching 7 bases. From germline, CDR1 is SGHAT and CDR2 FQDESV (reference sequence). V dropped 5 bases and J dropped 6; count of bases not matched to a gene: 10. The CDR3 runs 15 residues.

The chain recombines TRBV13 with TRBJ1-4; TRBD1 agrees at 10 bases. The germline gives CDR1 PRHDT, CDR2 FYEKMQ (reference sequence). The CDR3 consists of 16 residues. Unmatched junction bases numbered 9, after V lost 3 bases and J lost 8 bases. The CDR3 nucleotides are TGTGCCAGCAGCTTGGGACAGGGGCAGCGTGGCGAAAAACTGTTTTTT. Amino acids: CASSLGQGQRGEKLFF. The whole variable domain, remainder taken from reference TRBV13 and TRBJ1-4, is AAGVIQSPRHLIKEKRETATLKCYPIPRHDTVYWYQQGPGQDPQFLISFYEKMQSDKGSIPDRFSAQQFSDYHSELNMSSLELGDSALYFCASSLGQGQRGEKLFFGSGTQLSVL.

The chain links TRBV5-6 to TRBJ1-1; 7 bases agree with TRBD1. The length of the CDR3 is 16 residues. CDR1 SGHDT and CDR2 YYEEEE come from the germline V gene. The junction had 5 bases not matched to a gene; V was cut back by 0 bases and J by 0 bases. In DNA form, the CDR3 reads TGTGCCAGCAGCTTGGCCGGGGGACAGATGAACACTGAAGCTTTCTTT. Protein: CASSLAGGQMNTEAFF.